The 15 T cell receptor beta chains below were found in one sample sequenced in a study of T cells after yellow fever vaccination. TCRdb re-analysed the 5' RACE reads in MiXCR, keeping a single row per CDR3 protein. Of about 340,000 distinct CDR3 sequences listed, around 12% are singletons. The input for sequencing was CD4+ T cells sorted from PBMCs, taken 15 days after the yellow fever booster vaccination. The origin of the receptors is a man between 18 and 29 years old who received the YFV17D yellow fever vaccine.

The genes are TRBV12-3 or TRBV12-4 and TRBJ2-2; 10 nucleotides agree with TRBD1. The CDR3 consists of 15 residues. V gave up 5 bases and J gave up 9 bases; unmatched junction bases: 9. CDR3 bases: TGTGCCAGCAGTCTCAGGACAGGGGGGCTATGGGAGCTGTTTTTT. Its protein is CASSLRTGGLWELFF.

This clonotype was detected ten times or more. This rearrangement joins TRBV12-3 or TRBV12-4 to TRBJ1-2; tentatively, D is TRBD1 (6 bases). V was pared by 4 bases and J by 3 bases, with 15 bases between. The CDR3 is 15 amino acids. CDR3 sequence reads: CASSSPDTGHYGYTF. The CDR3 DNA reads TGTGCCAGCAGTTCGCCCGATACAGGGCACTATGGCTACACCTTC.

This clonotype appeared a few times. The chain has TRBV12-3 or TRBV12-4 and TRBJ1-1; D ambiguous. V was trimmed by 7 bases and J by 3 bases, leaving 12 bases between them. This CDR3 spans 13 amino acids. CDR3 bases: TGTGCCAGCACCCCTTGGAGTGACACTGAAGCTTTCTTT. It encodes CASTPWSDTEAFF.

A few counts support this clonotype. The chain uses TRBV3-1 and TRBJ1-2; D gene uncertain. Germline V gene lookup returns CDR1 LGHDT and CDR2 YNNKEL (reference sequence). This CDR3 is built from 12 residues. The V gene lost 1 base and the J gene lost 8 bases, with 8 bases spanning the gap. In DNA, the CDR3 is TGTGCCAGCAGCCAAGGGGGAGTGGGCTACACCTTC. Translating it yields CASSQGGVGYTF.

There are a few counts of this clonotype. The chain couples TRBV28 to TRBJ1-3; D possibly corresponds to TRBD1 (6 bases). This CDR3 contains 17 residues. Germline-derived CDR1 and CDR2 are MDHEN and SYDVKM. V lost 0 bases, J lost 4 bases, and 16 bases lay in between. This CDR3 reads CASSLWGAGPNGNTIYF. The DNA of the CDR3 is TGTGCCAGCAGTTTATGGGGGGCAGGACCCAACGGAAACACCATATATTTT.

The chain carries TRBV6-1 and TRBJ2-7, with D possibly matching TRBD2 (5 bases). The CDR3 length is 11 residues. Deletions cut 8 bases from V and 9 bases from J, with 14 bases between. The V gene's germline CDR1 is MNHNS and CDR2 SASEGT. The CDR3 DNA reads TGTGCCAGCCGTCAGAGCGGACGGCAGTACGTC. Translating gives CASRQSGRQYV.

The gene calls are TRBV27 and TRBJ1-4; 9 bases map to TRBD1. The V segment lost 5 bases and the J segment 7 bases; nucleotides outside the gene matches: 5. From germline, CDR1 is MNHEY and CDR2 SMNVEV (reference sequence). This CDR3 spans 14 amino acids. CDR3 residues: CASSGQGISEKLFF. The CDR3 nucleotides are TGTGCCAGCAGTGGACAGGGGATTAGTGAAAAACTGTTTTTT.

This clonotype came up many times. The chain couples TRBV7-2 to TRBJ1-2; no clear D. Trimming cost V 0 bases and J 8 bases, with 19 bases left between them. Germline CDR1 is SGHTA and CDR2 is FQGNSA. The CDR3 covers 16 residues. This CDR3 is CASSLAAPTLMLGYTF. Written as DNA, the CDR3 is TGTGCCAGCAGCTTAGCGGCTCCTACCCTCATGCTGGGCTACACCTTC.

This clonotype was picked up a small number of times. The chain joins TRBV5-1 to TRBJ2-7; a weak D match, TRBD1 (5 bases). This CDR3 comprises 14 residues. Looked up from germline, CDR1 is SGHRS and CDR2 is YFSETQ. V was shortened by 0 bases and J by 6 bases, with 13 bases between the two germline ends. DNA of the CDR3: TGCGCCAGCAGCTTGGGAGGCCTAAGGGGCGAGCAGTACTTC. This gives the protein CASSLGGLRGEQYF.

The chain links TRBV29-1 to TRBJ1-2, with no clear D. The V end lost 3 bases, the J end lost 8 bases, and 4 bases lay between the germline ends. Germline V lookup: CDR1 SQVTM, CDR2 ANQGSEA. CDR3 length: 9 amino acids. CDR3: CSVDRGYTF. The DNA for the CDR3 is TGCAGCGTTGATAGGGGCTACACCTTC.

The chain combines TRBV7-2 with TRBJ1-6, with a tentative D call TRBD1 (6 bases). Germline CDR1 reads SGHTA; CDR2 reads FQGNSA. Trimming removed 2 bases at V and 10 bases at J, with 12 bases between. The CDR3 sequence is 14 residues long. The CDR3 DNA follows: TGTGCCAGCAGCTTACAGGGGCTCAGATCACCCCTCCACTTT. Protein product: CASSLQGLRSPLHF.

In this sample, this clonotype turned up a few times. Written as DNA, the CDR3 is TGTGCCAGCAGCCAGCTGGCAGGTGAGCAGTTCTTC. Encoded protein: CASSQLAGEQFF. The genes are TRBV7-2 and TRBJ2-1, with unresolved D. V shed 5 bases and J shed 9 bases, with 11 bases lying between them. Germline V gene lookup returns CDR1 SGHTA and CDR2 FQGNSA. The CDR3 sequence is 12 residues long.

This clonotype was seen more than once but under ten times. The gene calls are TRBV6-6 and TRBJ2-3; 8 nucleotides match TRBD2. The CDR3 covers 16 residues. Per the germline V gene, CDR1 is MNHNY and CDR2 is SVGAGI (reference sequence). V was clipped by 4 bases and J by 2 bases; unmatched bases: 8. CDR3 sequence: CASSSRLSGDTDTQYF. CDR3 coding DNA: TGTGCCAGCAGTTCCCGACTTAGCGGGGACACAGATACGCAGTATTTT.

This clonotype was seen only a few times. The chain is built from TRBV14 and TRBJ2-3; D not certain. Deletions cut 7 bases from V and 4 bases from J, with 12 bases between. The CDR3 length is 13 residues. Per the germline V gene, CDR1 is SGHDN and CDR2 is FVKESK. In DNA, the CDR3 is TGTGCCAGCAAGTACGGTATCGCAGATACGCAGTATTTT. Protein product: CASKYGIADTQYF.

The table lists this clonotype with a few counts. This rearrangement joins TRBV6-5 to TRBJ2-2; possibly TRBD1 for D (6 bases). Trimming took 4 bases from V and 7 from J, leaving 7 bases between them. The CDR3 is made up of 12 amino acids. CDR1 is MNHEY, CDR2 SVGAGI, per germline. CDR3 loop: CASSSDSGELFF. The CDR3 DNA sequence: TGTGCCAGCAGTTCGGACAGCGGGGAGCTGTTTTTT.